A selection of T cell receptor beta chains follows, all from one sample in a study of STAT5B mutations in CD4+ large granular lymphocyte leukemia. Here immunoSEQ multiplex PCR was the method, and the copy in TCRdb shows in-frame clones only, minus some. The table records about 40,000 clones, about four fifths of them present only once. Sequences were obtained from CD4+ T cells from blood buffy coats. The receptor source for this set is a human donor in good health. CDR3s include the opening cysteine and the closing phenylalanine or tryptophan. Fields, in order: D gene, V gene, J gene, clone size, CDR3 protein, CDR3 DNA. D genes are given only for firm matches. Clone size is not always given. Where it is, it says once, few, many or a class for expanded clones.

TRBD1,TRBV27,TRBJ2-3,NA,CACEDRATDTQYF,TGTGCCTGCGAGGACAGGGCTACAGATACGCAGTATTTT
TRBD1,TRBV6-6,TRBJ1-2,few,CASSYGVTGGGYGYTF,TGTGCCAGCAGTTACGGGGTGACAGGGGGAGGTTATGGCTACACCTTC
NA,TRBV19,TRBJ1-4,NA,CASNDGREKLFF,TGTGCCAGTAATGACGGGAGGGAAAAACTGTTTTTT
TRBD1,TRBV2,TRBJ2-5,NA,CASSDSSTGVQETQYF,TGTGCCAGCAGTGACTCTTCCACAGGGGTCCAAGAGACCCAGTACTTC
TRBD1,TRBV4-3,TRBJ1-1,once,CASSQDMGTGNTEAFF,TGCGCCAGCAGCCAAGATATGGGGACAGGGAACACTGAAGCTTTCTTT
TRBD1,TRBV6-6,TRBJ2-7,NA,CASNRGASEQYF,TGTGCCAGCAACAGGGGGGCGTCCGAGCAGTACTTC
NA,TRBV19,TRBJ1-3,NA,CASTPDSSGNTIYF,TGTGCCAGTACCCCCGATAGCTCTGGAAACACCATATATTTT
NA,TRBV7-9,TRBJ2-2,NA,CASSLAGNTGELFF,TGTGCCAGCAGCTTGGCAGGGAACACCGGGGAGCTGTTTTTT
NA,TRBV28,TRBJ1-3,NA,CASSFGQRVISGNTIYF,TGTGCCAGCAGTTTCGGGCAGCGGGTCATCTCTGGAAACACCATATATTTT
NA,TRBV6-1,TRBJ1-1,NA,CASSEAVSLPIPEAFF,TGTGCCAGCAGTGAAGCAGTGAGCCTCCCAATCCCTGAAGCTTTCTTT
NA,TRBV30,TRBJ2-5,NA,CAWSQKRETQYF,TGTGCCTGGAGCCAAAAGCGGGAGACCCAGTACTTC
NA,TRBV7-3,TRBJ1-6,few,CASSLGGYNSPLHF,TGTGCCAGCAGCTTAGGGGGTTATAATTCACCCCTCCACTTT
NA,TRBV30,TRBJ1-5,NA,CAWSGGSNQPQHF,TGTGCCTGGAGTGGCGGTAGCAATCAGCCCCAGCATTTT
TRBD1,TRBV7-9,TRBJ2-7,few,CASSPGQVNNEQYF,TGTGCCAGCAGCCCGGGACAGGTTAACAACGAGCAGTACTTC
NA,TRBV21-1,TRBJ1-1,NA,CASSKGTGQTNTEAFF,TGTGCCAGCAGCAAAGGTACAGGGCAGACGAACACTGAAGCTTTCTTT
TRBD1,TRBV28,TRBJ1-1,NA,CATRTGRENTEAFF,TGTGCCACCAGGACAGGGAGGGAGAACACTGAAGCTTTCTTT
NA,TRBV5-4,TRBJ1-1,NA,CASSSRTNTEAFF,TGTGCCAGCAGCTCACGGACGAACACTGAAGCTTTCTTT
NA,TRBV5-5,TRBJ2-7,NA,CASSSDPRQAREQYF,TGTGCCAGCAGCTCAGACCCCAGACAGGCTCGCGAGCAGTACTTC
NA,TRBV5-4,TRBJ2-1,NA,CASSLGASTLGNEQFF,TGTGCCAGCAGCTTGGGGGCCTCGACACTGGGCAATGAGCAGTTCTTC
NA,TRBV5-1,TRBJ1-2,NA,CASSTLGGANYGYTF,TGCGCCAGCAGCACGCTAGGCGGTGCTAACTATGGCTACACCTTC
TRBD2,TRBV5-1,TRBJ2-3,NA,CASSPGLAVTDTQYF,TGCGCCAGCAGCCCGGGACTAGCGGTCACAGATACGCAGTATTTT
NA,TRBV6-5,TRBJ2-5,NA,CASSYGINQETQYF,TGTGCCAGCAGTTACGGAATAAACCAAGAGACCCAGTACTTC
NA,TRBV6-6,TRBJ2-2,few,CASSYSSGGGELFF,TGTGCCAGCAGTTACTCGTCCGGTGGCGGGGAGCTGTTTTTT
TRBD2,TRBV30,TRBJ2-3,NA,CAWSPGLAGGPDTQYF,TGTGCCTGGAGTCCGGGACTAGCGGGAGGGCCAGATACGCAGTATTTT
NA,TRBV4-1,TRBJ2-1,once,CASSQVLRRIFNEQFF,TGCGCCAGCAGCCAAGTCCTCCGACGGATATTCAATGAGCAGTTCTTC
NA,TRBV10-3,TRBJ1-3,NA,CAISGDLSGNTIYF,TGTGCCATCAGTGGGGACCTCTCTGGAAACACCATATATTTT